The 8 T cell receptor beta chains in this list originate from one sample, sequenced in a study of blood T cells in healthy people across ages. A second about 6 to 12 cycle PCR used barcoded and J-beta primers. MiXCR, applied by TCRdb to the 5' RACE reads, yields one record per CDR3 protein. The table records about 540,000 distinct CDR3 sequences, around 24% of them present only once. The same data also contributed to another study, on T cells of mothers and their children.

Source material: blood. The receptors come from a boy between 10 and 17 years old in good health.

This clonotype was recorded many times. V and J are TRBV6-2 or TRBV6-3 and TRBJ1-5, with TRBD1 as a possible D gene (6 bases). CDR3 size: 15 residues. In germline, CDR1 is MNHEY, CDR2 SVGEGT. Trimming left V 10 bases short and J 10 bases short, with 26 bases between. The CDR3 is CATGKLRTVPAPQHF. The CDR3 DNA sequence: TGTGCCACCGGGAAACTAAGGACAGTTCCGGCTCCCCAGCATTTT.

A few counts support this clonotype. This chain uses TRBV9 with TRBJ2-7; D uncertain. Trimming cost V 0 bases and J 0 bases, with 10 bases left between them. The CDR3 runs to 15 residues. Germline CDR1 is SGDLS and CDR2 is YYNGEE. The CDR3 sequence is CASSVGAMSSYEQYF. The CDR3 DNA follows: TGTGCCAGCAGCGTAGGGGCTATGAGCTCCTACGAGCAGTACTTC.

This clonotype was seen repeatedly, ten times or more. The V gene is TRBV7-2, the J gene TRBJ2-2; unclear D gene. This CDR3 has 12 residues. The V gene lost 5 bases and the J gene lost 5 bases, with 6 bases spanning the gap. Germline lookup yields CDR1 SGHTA and CDR2 FQGNSA. Here the CDR3 DNA reads TGTGCCAGCAGCCTAATAACCGGGGAGCTGTTTTTT. Protein: CASSLITGELFF.

A remark on this clonotype: A much larger clone sits a single nucleotide away, making a read error possible. The chain couples TRBV7-6 to TRBJ2-5, with 12 nucleotides matching TRBD2. This CDR3 spans 16 amino acids. Germline V lookup: CDR1 SGHVS, CDR2 FNYEAQ. Trimming took 2 bases from V and 7 from J; bases not matched to a gene: 8. The CDR3 reads CASSLPSGGGVGTQYF. For the CDR3, the DNA is TGTGCCAGCAGCTTACCTAGCGGGGGGGGTGTGGGGACCCAGTACTTC.

This clonotype was seen ten or more times. The gene calls are TRBV3-1 and TRBJ2-5; either TRBD1 or TRBD2 may fit D (5 bases each). Trimming took off 5 bases at V and 1 base at J, with 11 bases between the two ends. The CDR3 consists of 14 residues. Germline V gene data show CDR1 as LGHDT and CDR2 as YNNKEL (reference sequence). The CDR3 loop reads CASSLSGTQETQYF. CDR3 nucleotides: TGTGCCAGCAGCTTATCTGGGACCCAAGAGACCCAGTACTTC.

The chain joins TRBV5-1 to TRBJ2-3; perhaps D is TRBD1 or TRBD2 (5 bases each). Germline values: CDR1 SGHRS, CDR2 YFSETQ. The V end was cut by 7 bases, the J end by 2 bases, with 17 bases between. The CDR3 runs to 15 residues. This CDR3 is CASLSGQGLTDTQYF. CDR3 in DNA: TGCGCCAGCCTGTCGGGGCAGGGCCTCACAGATACGCAGTATTTT. Drawing the rest from reference TRBV5-1 and TRBJ2-3, the complete variable domain is KAGVTQTPRYLIKTRGQQVTLSCSPISGHRSVSWYQQTPGQGLQFLFEYFSETQRNKGNFPGRFSGRQFSNSRSEMNVSTLELGDSALYLCASLSGQGLTDTQYFGPGTRLTVL.

This clonotype occurred a few times. This chain links TRBV2 with TRBJ2-1; the match to TRBD2 covers 8 bases. Germline V CDR1 and CDR2: SNHLY, FYNNEI. The V and J ends lost 4 bases and 3 bases, in that order; junction bases with no gene match: 5. The CDR3 loop spans 15 amino acids. The CDR3 is CASSGHSGIYNEQFF. DNA of the CDR3: TGTGCCAGCAGTGGCCATAGCGGGATCTACAATGAGCAGTTCTTC. The full variable domain, its missing parts supplied by reference TRBV2 and TRBJ2-1, is EPEVTQTPSHQVTQMGQEVILRCVPISNHLYFYWYRQILGQKVEFLVSFYNNEISEKSEIFDDQFSVERPDGSNFTLKIRSTKLEDSAMYFCASSGHSGIYNEQFFGPGTRLTVL.

The chain links TRBV7-2 to TRBJ2-5; 7 bases line up with TRBD1. CDR3 length equals 14 residues. Germline CDR1 is SGHTA and CDR2 is FQGNSA. Losses at the gene ends were 4 bases for V and 5 bases for J; bases not matched to a gene: 7. In nucleotides, the CDR3 is TGTGCCAGCAGCTGGAACAGGGGCTCGGAGACCCAGTACTTC. Protein product: CASSWNRGSETQYF.